The 14 T cell receptor beta chains below were found in one sample sequenced in a study of blood T cells in healthy people across ages. The second PCR ran roughly 7 to 12 cycles with a sample-barcoded 5' primer and J-beta primers. In TCRdb, the 5' RACE reads were re-called with MiXCR into one record per CDR3 protein. The sample has approximately 1.5 million distinct CDR3 sequences, about 42% seen once. Sequencing input: blood. The receptors here all came from a woman aged 18-29 years in good health.

V usage is TRBV12-3 or TRBV12-4 and J usage is TRBJ2-4; 9 bases match TRBD2. J lost 13 bases, V lost 7 bases, and 26 bases had no gene match. The CDR3 runs 18 residues. The CDR3 region is CASKTHRNGLASNNEQYF. CDR3 DNA sequence: TGTGCCAGCAAAACCCACCGGAACGGACTAGCGTCAAACAATGAGCAGTACTTC.

This clonotype was found once. V is TRBV20-1 and J is TRBJ1-1; D is perhaps TRBD1 (5 bases). The V gene lost 2 bases and the J gene lost 1 base, with 8 bases spanning the gap. CDR3 length: 13 residues. CDR1 and CDR2 (germline): DFQATT, SNEGSKA (reference sequence). The CDR3 loop reads CSARRGKNTEAFF. The CDR3 nucleotides are TGCAGTGCTAGAAGGGGTAAGAACACTGAAGCTTTCTTT.

The V call is TRBV27, the J call TRBJ2-1, with D tentatively TRBD2 (6 bases). V was clipped by 3 bases and J by 9 bases, with 12 bases between them. This CDR3 spans 13 amino acids. The V gene's germline CDR1 is MNHEY and CDR2 SMNVEV (reference sequence). The CDR3 loop reads CASSFRDLGEQFF. The CDR3 DNA follows: TGTGCCAGCAGTTTCCGGGACTTGGGTGAGCAGTTCTTC.

The chain carries TRBV6-2 or TRBV6-3 and TRBJ2-2; D may be TRBD1 (6 bases). CDR3 length: 14 residues. The V and J ends lost 6 bases and 4 bases respectively, with 12 bases between them. The germline V gene encodes CDR1 MNHEY and CDR2 SVGEGT. The CDR3 nucleotides are TGTGCCAGCAGAAAACAGGGAAGCACCGGGGAGCTGTTTTTT. It is translated as CASRKQGSTGELFF.

The rearrangement uses TRBV11-2 and TRBJ2-3; 7 positions agree with TRBD1. The junction had 7 bases not matched to a gene; V was cut back by 4 bases and J by 0 bases. CDR3 length equals 16 residues. Germline V lookup: CDR1 SGHAT, CDR2 FQNNGV. The CDR3 DNA sequence: TGTGCCAGCAGCTCCCTCCGGACAGGAAGCACAGATACGCAGTATTTT. Translating gives CASSSLRTGSTDTQYF.

CDR3 DNA sequence: TGTGCCTGGTCAGGGAGTACGGCTAATGAAAAACTGTTTTTT. It codes for CAWSGSTANEKLFF. The chain carries TRBV30 and TRBJ1-4; weak D call: TRBD1 (5 bases). The V end was cut by 5 bases, the J end by 3 bases, with 13 bases between. The CDR3 is made up of 14 amino acids. CDR1 and CDR2 from the germline V gene are GTSNPN and SVGIG (reference sequence).

This clonotype was counted a few times. The rearrangement links TRBV12-3 or TRBV12-4 to TRBJ2-3; weak D call: TRBD2 (5 bases). Trimming shortened V by 5 bases and J by 4 bases, and 16 bases separated the two germline ends. The CDR3 is 15 residues long. CDR3 sequence (DNA): TGTGCCAGCAGTCCATGGACTGTCCGCCCAGATACGCAGTATTTT. Translation gives CASSPWTVRPDTQYF.

V usage is TRBV6-6 and J usage is TRBJ1-1, with 8 nucleotides matching TRBD1. CDR3 length: 15 amino acids. The J segment lost 11 bases and the V segment lost 2 bases, leaving 13 bases of the junction unmatched. Germline CDR1 reads MNHNY; CDR2 reads SVGAGI (reference sequence). The chain's CDR3 is CASSYGRDRMTWAFF. The CDR3 nucleotides are TGTGCCAGCAGTTACGGCCGGGACAGGATGACATGGGCTTTCTTT.

V is TRBV6-2 or TRBV6-3 and J is TRBJ2-5; TRBD2 is a possible D gene (5 bases). The J call could be wrong; TRBJ2-7 is a better fit for the DNA end. CDR3 length equals 12 residues. The germline V gene has CDR1 MNHEY and CDR2 SVGEGT. CDR3 in amino acids: CASSYRRSEQYF. The DNA for the CDR3 is TGTGCCAGCAGTTACCGGAGGTCCGAGCAGTACTTC.

The chain employs TRBV7-9 and TRBJ2-2; tentatively, D is TRBD1 (5 bases). Germline CDR1 reads SEHNR; CDR2 reads FQNEAQ (reference sequence). Trimming removed 1 base from V and 2 bases from J, with 8 bases in between. This CDR3 has 15 residues. CDR3 protein: CASSLDDSNTGELFF. The CDR3 coding sequence is TGTGCCAGCAGCTTAGACGACAGTAACACCGGGGAGCTGTTTTTT.

Comment on this clonotype: Its ends do not fully match the called genes, so a read error is possible. The V gene is TRBV11-2, the J gene TRBJ1-6; maybe TRBD1 (5 bases). The CDR3 is 15 residues long. CDR1 and CDR2 (germline): SGHAT, FQNNGV. The DNA of the CDR3 is TGTGCCAGCAGCTTAGACGGGGTTAAGGGGTCACCCCCCCACTTT. Translating gives CASSLDGVKGSPPHF.

This clonotype was seen a handful of times. CDR3 amino acids: CASSSGGTKSYNEQFF. The CDR3 coding sequence is TGTGCCAGCAGCTCCGGGGGGACTAAGTCCTACAATGAGCAGTTCTTC. The genes are TRBV7-3 and TRBJ2-1; TRBD2 matches 7 bases. Trimming at V came to 4 bases and at J to 1 base, leaving 7 bases not matched to a gene. This CDR3 comprises 16 residues. Germline CDR1 is SGHTA and CDR2 is FQGTGA.

This clonotype was detected only a few times. J is TRBJ1-1 and V is TRBV4-1, with no clear D. Per germline, CDR1 MGHRA and CDR2 YSYEKL. This CDR3 contains 13 residues. Between the trimmed V and J ends, which lost 6 bases and 0 bases, there was a span of 8 bases. CDR3 sequence (DNA): TGCGCCAGCAGGGCACCGATGAACACTGAAGCTTTCTTT. It yields the protein CASRAPMNTEAFF.

This sequence joins TRBV29-1 and TRBJ2-1; D remains unclear. Germline CDR1 is SQVTM and CDR2 is ANQGSEA. Trimming shortened V by 0 bases and J by 12 bases, and 6 bases separated the two germline ends. The CDR3 contains 10 residues. The CDR3 sequence is CSVEESVQFF. In DNA, the CDR3 is TGCAGCGTTGAAGAGAGTGTGCAGTTCTTC.